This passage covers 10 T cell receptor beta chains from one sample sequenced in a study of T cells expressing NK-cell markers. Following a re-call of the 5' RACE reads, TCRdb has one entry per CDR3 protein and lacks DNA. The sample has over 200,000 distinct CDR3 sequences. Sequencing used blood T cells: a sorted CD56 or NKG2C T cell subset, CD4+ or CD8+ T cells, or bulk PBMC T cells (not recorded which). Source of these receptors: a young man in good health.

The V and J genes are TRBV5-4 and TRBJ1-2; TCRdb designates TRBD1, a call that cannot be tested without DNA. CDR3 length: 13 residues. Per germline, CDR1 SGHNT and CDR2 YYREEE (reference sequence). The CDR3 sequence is CASAIDRKSGYTF.

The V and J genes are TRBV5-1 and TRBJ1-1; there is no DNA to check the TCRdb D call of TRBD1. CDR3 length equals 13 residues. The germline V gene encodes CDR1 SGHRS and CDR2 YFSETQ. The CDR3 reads CASSIPGTAEAFF. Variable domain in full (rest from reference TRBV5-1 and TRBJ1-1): KAGVTQTPRYLIKTRGQQVTLSCSPISGHRSVSWYQQTPGQGLQFLFEYFSETQRNKGNFPGRFSGRQFSNSRSEMNVSTLELGDSALYLCASSIPGTAEAFFGQGTRLTVV.

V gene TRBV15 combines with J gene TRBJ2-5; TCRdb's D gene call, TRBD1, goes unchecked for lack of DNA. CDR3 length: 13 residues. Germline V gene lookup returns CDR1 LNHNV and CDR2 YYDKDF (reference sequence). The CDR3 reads CATSIRQLETQYF.

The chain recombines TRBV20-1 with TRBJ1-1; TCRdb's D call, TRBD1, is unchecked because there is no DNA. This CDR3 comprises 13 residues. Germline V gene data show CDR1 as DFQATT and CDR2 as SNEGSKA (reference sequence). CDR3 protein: CSAKGHQLSQAFF.

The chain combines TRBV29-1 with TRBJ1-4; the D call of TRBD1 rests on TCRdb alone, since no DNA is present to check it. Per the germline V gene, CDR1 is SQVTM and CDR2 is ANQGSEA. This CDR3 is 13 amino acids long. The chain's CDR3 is CSVQGEDGEKLFF.

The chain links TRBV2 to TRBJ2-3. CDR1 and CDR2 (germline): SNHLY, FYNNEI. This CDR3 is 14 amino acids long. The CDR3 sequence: CASSEVGFTDTQYF.

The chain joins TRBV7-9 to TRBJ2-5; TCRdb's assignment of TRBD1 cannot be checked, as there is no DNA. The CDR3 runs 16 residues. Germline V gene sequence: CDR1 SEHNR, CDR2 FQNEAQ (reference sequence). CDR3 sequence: CASSTNGQSFQETQYF.

CDR3 in amino acids: CASSAGRTSGMDEQFF. V usage is TRBV6-2 or TRBV6-3 and J usage is TRBJ2-1; no DNA is available, so the TRBD2 call from TCRdb remains unchecked. Germline V CDR1 and CDR2: MNHEY, SVGEGT. The CDR3 runs 16 residues.

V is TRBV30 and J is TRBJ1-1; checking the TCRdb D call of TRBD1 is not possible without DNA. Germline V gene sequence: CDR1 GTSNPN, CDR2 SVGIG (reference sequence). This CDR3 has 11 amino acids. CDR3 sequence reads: CAWSGPPGAFF.

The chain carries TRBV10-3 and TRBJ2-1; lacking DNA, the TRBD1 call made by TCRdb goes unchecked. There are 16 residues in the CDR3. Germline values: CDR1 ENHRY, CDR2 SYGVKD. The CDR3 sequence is CATTGGTGHSYNEQFF.